This TCR beta chain was profiled in a study of cytomegalovirus exposure and HLA in healthy donors. Overall study findings and caveats: HLA allele associations emerged for 15,000 to 20,000 TCR beta sequences in a later analysis, at 0.05 false discovery rate.

Amplification used 60 Vbeta primers and 13 Jbeta primers. The data were produced by immunoSEQ multiplex PCR, yet TCRdb's version contains in-frame clones alone and is incomplete. The table shows tens of thousands of clones, with 76% occurring only once. This CDR3 spans 9 amino acids. The sample holds one count of this clone. The antigen is unknown. At one end the junction does not follow the germline gene, possibly because of a read error. The material sequenced was PBMCs. The receptor's source is a man aged 25-45 years in good health and CMV-seropositive. This chain joins TRBV23-1 and TRBJ1-4, with D hard to call. TRBV23-1 is sorted into the ORF group, with uncertain function. CDR3 DNA sequence: TGCGCCAGCAGTCAAGATCTAGTTTTT. The encoded protein is CASSQDLVF.